The 25 T cell receptor beta chains given below trace back to one sample, sequenced in a study of cytomegalovirus exposure and HLA in healthy donors. 13 Jbeta primers and 60 Vbeta primers were used for the PCR. TCRdb keeps only in-frame clones here, not all; method: immunoSEQ multiplex PCR. The profile shows around 200,000 clones, about 62% of them singletons. Input material: PBMCs. These receptors were collected from a man aged 40-49 years in good health and CMV-seronegative.

This clone came up a few times. The chain joins TRBV30 to TRBJ2-2; the D is unclear. Trimming took off 0 bases at V and 5 bases at J, with 10 bases between the two ends. The CDR3 totals 14 residues. Germline V gene data show CDR1 as GTSNPN and CDR2 as SVGIG (reference sequence). For the CDR3, the DNA is TGTGCCTGGAGTGTAATTGGCAAGACCGGGGAGCTGTTTTTT. Its protein is CAWSVIGKTGELFF.

The chain combines TRBV30 with TRBJ1-5, with 11 nucleotides matching TRBD1. The V gene's germline CDR1 is GTSNPN and CDR2 SVGIG (reference sequence). V was pared by 2 bases and J by 7 bases, with 7 bases of the junction left unmatched. This CDR3 is 15 amino acids long. CDR3 DNA: TGTGCCTGGAGTACGGGACAGGGGGTCAGCCAGCCCCAGCATTTT. Encoded protein: CAWSTGQGVSQPQHF.

The chain couples TRBV6-9 to TRBJ1-1, with D maybe TRBD1 (5 bases). Between the trimmed V and J ends, which lost 8 bases and 1 base, there was a span of 17 bases. Germline V gene data show CDR1 as MNHGY and CDR2 as SVAAGI. This CDR3 spans 15 amino acids. The CDR3 coding sequence is TGTGCCAGCGAGTGGTGGGGGGTTGAGAACACTGAAGCTTTCTTT. Its protein is CASEWWGVENTEAFF.

V is TRBV18 and J is TRBJ2-5; unclear D gene. The CDR3 length is 13 residues. The germline CDR1 and CDR2 sequences are KGHSH and LQKENI. Deletions cut 2 bases from V and 3 bases from J, with 7 bases between. The CDR3 bases are TGTGCCAGCTCACCATTGCAGAAAGAGACCCAGTACTTC. Protein sequence: CASSPLQKETQYF. Variable domain in full (rest from reference TRBV18 and TRBJ2-5): NAGVMQNPRHLVRRRGQEARLRCSPMKGHSHVYWYRQLPEEGLKFMVYLQKENIIDESGMPKERFSAEFPKEGPSILRIQQVVRGDSAAYFCASSPLQKETQYFGPGTRLLVL.

J is TRBJ2-1 and V is TRBV7-2; tentative D call: TRBD2 (7 bases). V was cut by 7 bases and J by 2 bases, with 15 bases left in between. The CDR3 covers 15 residues. In germline, CDR1 is SGHTA, CDR2 FQGNSA. The CDR3 DNA reads TGTGCCAGCACCACGAAGGGGGGGCCCTACAATGAGCAGTTCTTC. This gives the protein CASTTKGGPYNEQFF.

In regard to this clone: At one boundary the junction diverges from the germline segment, which might be a read error. The J gene is TRBJ2-7, the V gene TRBV7-7; 14 positions agree with TRBD2. Germline CDR1 SSHAT, CDR2 FNYEAQ (reference sequence). The CDR3 extends over 14 amino acids. The DNA for the CDR3 is TGTGCTAGCAGCCGGGGACTAGCGGGAGACGAGCAGTACTTC. It specifies CASSRGLAGDEQYF.

The table lists this clone with a few counts. The rearrangement joins TRBV6-5 to TRBJ1-1; unclear D gene. Germline-derived CDR1 and CDR2 are MNHEY and SVGAGI. V was cut by 7 bases and J by 5 bases, with 8 bases left in between. The CDR3 sequence is 11 residues long. In DNA, the CDR3 is TGTGCCAGCAAGAGGGAGACTGAAGCTTTCTTT. It specifies CASKRETEAFF.

V gene TRBV7-3 combines with J gene TRBJ1-1; D unclear. Trimming removed 3 bases from V and 5 bases from J, with 10 bases in between. Germline V gene lookup returns CDR1 SGHTA and CDR2 FQGTGA. The CDR3 runs 13 residues. The chain's CDR3 is CASSLVRETEAFF. The CDR3 DNA sequence: TGTGCCAGCAGCTTGGTAAGGGAGACTGAAGCTTTCTTT.

The sample holds a few counts of this clone. J is TRBJ1-5 and V is TRBV4-1; maybe TRBD1 (5 bases). The V gene's germline CDR1 is MGHRA and CDR2 YSYEKL. The V end was cut by 2 bases, the J end by 1 base, with 6 bases between. The CDR3 is made up of 14 amino acids. The CDR3 region is CASSQQGSNQPQHF. The CDR3, as DNA: TGCGCCAGCAGCCAACAGGGAAGCAATCAGCCCCAGCATTTT.

This clone occurred a few times. The sample carries other DNA sequences with the same CDR3. V and J are TRBV4-3 and TRBJ1-1, with D possibly being TRBD1 (5 bases). The CDR3 spans 15 residues. Germline V gene data show CDR1 as LGHNA and CDR2 as YSLEER. The germline V and J ends were trimmed by 1 base and 1 base, with 10 bases remaining between them. This CDR3 reads CASSQGGTGNTEAFF. The CDR3 DNA follows: TGCGCCAGCAGCCAAGGGGGAACAGGGAACACTGAAGCTTTCTTT.

In this sample, this clone turned up once. This chain joins TRBV2 and TRBJ1-5; D is uncertain. Germline loops: CDR1 SNHLY, CDR2 FYNNEI. There are 15 residues in the CDR3. Trimming cost V 5 bases and J 0 bases, with 11 bases left between them. In nucleotides, the CDR3 is TGTGCCAGCAGTCCTGACACGTATAGCAATCAGCCCCAGCATTTT. Its translation: CASSPDTYSNQPQHF.

This clone was counted only a few times. The chain links TRBV18 to TRBJ2-7, with D possibly matching TRBD2 (5 bases). V gave up 2 bases and J gave up 2 bases, with 10 bases separating them. The CDR3 runs to 14 residues. CDR1 and CDR2 from the germline V gene are KGHSH and LQKENI. This CDR3 is CASSPNSGAYEQYF. The CDR3 DNA follows: TGTGCCAGCTCACCAAACAGCGGCGCCTACGAGCAGTACTTC.

The chain uses TRBV30 and TRBJ1-3; 7 bases are shared with TRBD1. The CDR3 spans 17 residues. Germline-derived CDR1 and CDR2 are GTSNPN and SVGIG (reference sequence). With 0 bases clipped from V and 0 bases from J, the junction kept 8 bases outside the gene matches. The CDR3 spells CAWSVVWQGDSGNTIYF. The CDR3 DNA is TGTGCCTGGAGTGTAGTTTGGCAGGGGGACTCTGGAAACACCATATATTTT. Drawing the rest from reference TRBV30 and TRBJ1-3, the complete variable domain is SQTIHQWPATLVQPVGSPLSLECTVEGTSNPNLYWYRQAAGRGLQLLFYSVGIGQISSEVPQNLSASRPQDRQFILSSKKLLLSDSGFYLCAWSVVWQGDSGNTIYFGEGSWLTVV.

This chain connects TRBV7-2 to TRBJ1-3; D remains unclear. CDR3 length: 16 residues. CDR1 is SGHTA and CDR2 is FQGNSA in the germline V gene. V lost 5 bases and J 0 bases, leaving 14 bases between the germline ends. The CDR3 DNA follows: TGTGCCAGCAGCCCGCCAAACCAGTACTCTGGAAACACCATATATTTT. This encodes CASSPPNQYSGNTIYF.

The chain carries TRBV7-9 and TRBJ2-7; 7 bases agree with TRBD2. In germline, CDR1 is SEHNR, CDR2 FQNEAQ (reference sequence). V lost 5 bases and J lost 5; bases outside the gene matches: 6. This CDR3 has 13 residues. The CDR3 sequence is CASSLGRGDEQYF. CDR3 nucleotides: TGTGCCAGCAGCCTGGGGAGGGGAGACGAGCAGTACTTC. The complete variable domain, with remaining parts taken from reference TRBV7-9 and TRBJ2-7, reads DTGVSQNPRHKITKRGQNVTFRCDPISEHNRLYWYRQTLGQGPEFLTYFQNEAQLEKSRLLSDRFSAERPKGSFSTLEIQRTEQGDSAMYLCASSLGRGDEQYFGPGTRLTVT.

This clone showed up just a few times. The V gene is TRBV6-5, the J gene TRBJ1-1; D uncertain. The CDR3 is made up of 13 amino acids. CDR1 MNHEY and CDR2 SVGAGI come from the germline V gene. With 2 bases removed from V and 3 bases from J, the gap between germline ends came to 7 bases. The CDR3 DNA reads TGTGCCAGCAGTTACGAGATTGACACTGAAGCTTTCTTT. Its translation: CASSYEIDTEAFF.

This clone was seen repeatedly, ten times or more. The J gene is TRBJ1-1, the V gene TRBV29-1; 10 nucleotides align to TRBD1. This CDR3 has 13 amino acids. Germline CDR1 is SQVTM and CDR2 is ANQGSEA. V shed 7 bases, J shed 3 bases, and the junction held 5 bases outside the gene matches. The CDR3, as DNA: TGCAGCGAATTAGGGACAGGGGACACTGAAGCTTTCTTT. It translates to CSELGTGDTEAFF.

The chain is built from TRBV7-9 and TRBJ2-1, with 11 bases lining up with TRBD2. Germline V CDR1 and CDR2: SEHNR, FQNEAQ (reference sequence). The CDR3 spans 15 residues. Germline trimming cut 4 bases from V and 6 bases from J; bases unmatched to any gene: 5. Here the CDR3 reads CASSSGTSGLNEQFF. The DNA of the CDR3 is TGTGCCAGCAGCTCCGGGACTAGCGGTCTCAATGAGCAGTTCTTC. The full variable domain, in which reference TRBV7-9 and TRBJ2-1 provide the parts outside the CDR3, is DTGVSQNPRHKITKRGQNVTFRCDPISEHNRLYWYRQTLGQGPEFLTYFQNEAQLEKSRLLSDRFSAERPKGSFSTLEIQRTEQGDSAMYLCASSSGTSGLNEQFFGPGTRLTVL.

The chain is built from TRBV6-1 and TRBJ2-7; 8 nucleotides agree with TRBD2. CDR3 length equals 12 residues. J gave up 7 bases and V 7 bases, and 6 bases lay outside the gene matches. From germline, CDR1 is MNHNS and CDR2 SASEGT. CDR3 nucleotide sequence: TGTGCCAGCAAGCTACCGGGAGGGGAGCAGTACTTC. It translates to CASKLPGGEQYF.

The chain recombines TRBV2 with TRBJ2-1; 11 bases map to TRBD2. V was clipped by 6 bases and J by 5 bases; unmatched bases: 6. The CDR3 has 15 residues. From germline, CDR1 is SNHLY and CDR2 FYNNEI. The CDR3 region is CASRVRLAGNNEQFF. As DNA, the CDR3 is TGTGCCAGCAGAGTGAGACTAGCGGGGAACAATGAGCAGTTCTTC.

Points on this clone: The identical CDR3 is also encoded by other nucleotide sequences in the sample. The V call is TRBV4-3, the J call TRBJ1-2; D uncertain. This CDR3 spans 14 amino acids. The V and J ends lost 0 bases and 4 bases respectively, with 9 bases between them. Germline values: CDR1 LGHNA, CDR2 YSLEER. As DNA, the CDR3 is TGCGCCAGCAGCCAAGACCGGGAAGGCTATGGCTACACCTTC. This encodes CASSQDREGYGYTF.

Regarding this clone: Other DNA sequences in the sample encode the same CDR3. The V call is TRBV6-5, the J call TRBJ2-7; 8 positions match TRBD1. This CDR3 spans 12 amino acids. CDR1 and CDR2 (germline): MNHEY, SVGAGI. Trimming cost V 6 bases and J 4 bases; bases outside gene matches: 2. The CDR3 bases are TGTGCCAGCAGCAACAGGGGGTACGAGCAGTACTTC. This codes for CASSNRGYEQYF.

The V call is TRBV11-1, the J call TRBJ1-1, with TRBD1 matching 11 bases. CDR1 and CDR2 (germline): SGHAT, FQDESV (reference sequence). The CDR3 loop spans 16 amino acids. The ends lost 4 bases at V and 4 bases at J; junction bases unmatched: 8. CDR3 amino acids: CASSSGQGAYSTEAFF. The CDR3, as DNA: TGTGCCAGCAGCTCCGGACAGGGGGCATATAGCACTGAAGCTTTCTTT.

A few counts support this clone. The rearrangement joins TRBV11-2 to TRBJ2-5; D gene unclear. Trimming left V 3 bases short and J 1 base short, with 6 bases between. The CDR3 is 13 amino acids. Germline values: CDR1 SGHAT, CDR2 FQNNGV. This CDR3 is CASSFNSQETQYF. The CDR3 coding sequence is TGTGCCAGCAGCTTCAACAGCCAAGAGACCCAGTACTTC. Full variable domain (outside the CDR3, taken from reference TRBV11-2 and TRBJ2-5): EAGVAQSPRYKIIEKRQSVAFWCNPISGHATLYWYQQILGQGPKLLIQFQNNGVVDDSQLPKDRFSAERLKGVDSTLKIQPAKLEDSAVYLCASSFNSQETQYFGPGTRLLVL.

This chain connects TRBV2 to TRBJ1-4; TRBD1 aligns across 8 bases. This CDR3 is 17 amino acids long. V lost 5 bases and J lost 6; bases outside the gene matches: 14. Germline assignment: CDR1 SNHLY and CDR2 FYNNEI. CDR3 nucleotides: TGTGCCAGCAGTCTAAGGGGACGGACAGGGAGAGATGAAAAACTGTTTTTT. Residues: CASSLRGRTGRDEKLFF. The full variable domain, in which reference TRBV2 and TRBJ1-4 provide the parts outside the CDR3, is EPEVTQTPSHQVTQMGQEVILRCVPISNHLYFYWYRQILGQKVEFLVSFYNNEISEKSEIFDDQFSVERPDGSNFTLKIRSTKLEDSAMYFCASSLRGRTGRDEKLFFGSGTQLSVL.